The rows below give T cell receptor beta chains drawn from one sample of a study of blood T cell repertoires in COVID-19. Clones were read by immunoSEQ multiplex PCR, and TCRdb kept only the in-frame ones, dropping some. The table includes roughly 80,000 clones, 70% to 90% detected once. Material: peripheral blood. These receptors were taken from a woman older than 75 with active or convalescent COVID-19. The CDR3 runs from the conserved cysteine through the conserved F or W. The D gene is left open where the match is weak. Only part of the rows carry a size: once, few, many, or a class if the clone is expanded.

13	TRBJ1-6	TRBV6-6	.	.	TGTGCCAGCACGATTTCAGATAATTCACCCCTCCACTTT	CASTISDNSPLHF
14	TRBJ2-5	TRBV7-9	.	.	TGTGCCAGCAGCCCGAGAGGCCCGCAAGAGACCCAGTACTTC	CASSPRGPQETQYF
15	TRBJ2-2	TRBV6-5	TRBD2	.	TGTGCCAGCAAGATAGACGGGAGGCTTTACGGGGAGCTGTTTTTT	CASKIDGRLYGELFF
15	TRBJ1-2	TRBV11-2	TRBD1	.	TGTGCCAGCAGCTCGCAACAGGGGGCATACTATGGCTACACCTTC	CASSSQQGAYYGYTF
15	TRBJ1-2	TRBV15	.	.	TGTGCCACCAGCAGAGGTTATCAGGGAAACTATGGCTACACCTTC	CATSRGYQGNYGYTF
13	TRBJ2-2	TRBV6-2/TRBV6-3	.	.	TGTGCCAGCAGTCTCAACAGGGCCGGGGAGCTGTTTTTT	CASSLNRAGELFF
17	TRBJ2-7	TRBV1	.	.	TGCACCAGCAGCCAAGATTGTACTACCTGGGGCTTAGGCGAGCAGTACTTC	CTSSQDCTTWGLGEQYF
16	TRBJ2-1	TRBV7-2	TRBD2	few	TGTGCCAGCAGCTTAACCAGTCGCGGGGGGGGTCATGAGCAGTTCTTC	CASSLTSRGGGHEQFF
19	TRBJ2-1	TRBV7-3	TRBD2	.	TGTGCCAGCAGCTTCGGACTAGCGGGGGGGAGGCCGTCCGACAATGAGCAGTTCTTC	CASSFGLAGGRPSDNEQFF
15	TRBJ2-7	TRBV6-5	.	.	TGTGCCAGCAGTTACTCCACAGTAACCTCCTACGAGCAGTACTTC	CASSYSTVTSYEQYF
15	TRBJ1-5	TRBV19	TRBD1	.	TGTGCCAGTAGGGGCGAACAGGGGCGCAATCAGCCCCAGCATTTT	CASRGEQGRNQPQHF
14	TRBJ2-5	TRBV5-1	TRBD1	.	TGCGCCAGCAGCCTGGACAGGAGCGCAGAGACCCAGTACTTC	CASSLDRSAETQYF
14	TRBJ1-5	TRBV6-2/TRBV6-3	TRBD1	few	TGTGCCAGCAGCCGCGGACAGGGTTGGCAGCCCCAGCATTTT	CASSRGQGWQPQHF
13	TRBJ1-2	TRBV27	.	few	TGTGCCAGCAGTGGAGGGACGGTCTATGGCTACACCTTC	CASSGGTVYGYTF
16	TRBJ1-2	TRBV7-9	.	.	TGTGCCAGCAGCTTAGACGCCGCAGGCTTTAACTATGGCTACACCTTC	CASSLDAAGFNYGYTF
14	TRBJ2-1	TRBV19	.	once	TGTGCCAGTAGTATTCAGAACAGGTACAATGAGCAGTTCTTC	CASSIQNRYNEQFF
15	TRBJ2-7	TRBV5-1	.	.	TGCGCCAGCAGCTCAGACCTAGCCCCAACCTACGAGCAGTACTTC	CASSSDLAPTYEQYF
17	TRBJ2-6	TRBV4-1	TRBD1	.	TGCGCCAGCAGCCATACCGGGACAGCCTCTGGGGCCAACGTCCTGACTTTC	CASSHTGTASGANVLTF
14	TRBJ1-2	TRBV9	TRBD1	.	TGTGCCAGCAGCCCACGAGACAGGGTACATGGCTACACCTTC	CASSPRDRVHGYTF
15	TRBJ1-4	TRBV7-9	TRBD1	.	TGTGCCAGCAGCGACGGACAGGGTCCTAATGAAAAACTGTTTTTT	CASSDGQGPNEKLFF
17	TRBJ1-3	TRBV9	.	.	TGTGCCAGCAGCCCTACAGGGTTTAGGGGCTCTGGAAACACCATATATTTT	CASSPTGFRGSGNTIYF
17	TRBJ2-4	TRBV3-1/TRBV3-2	TRBD2	once	TGTGCCAGCAGCCAAGATGAGGTAGCGGGAGCCAAAAACATTCAGTACTTC	CASSQDEVAGAKNIQYF
13	TRBJ1-2	TRBV30	.	.	TGTGCCTGGAGACAACAGGGTGGGAACGGCTACACCTTC	CAWRQQGGNGYTF
16	TRBJ2-3	TRBV30	TRBD2	.	TGTGCCTGGAGAGGACTAGCGGGGGGTAGGGCAGATACGCAGTATTTT	CAWRGLAGGRADTQYF
12	TRBJ2-5	TRBV24-1	.	few	TGTGCCACCAGGGAGTTTTGCGAGACCCAGTACTTC	CATREFCETQYF
16	TRBJ1-5	TRBV28	.	.	TGTGCCAGCGCGGTGCCTTCCACAGGTGGGAATCAGCCCCAGCATTTT	CASAVPSTGGNQPQHF
13	TRBJ1-1	TRBV6-5	.	.	TGTGCCAGCAGTTGGACAGCTAACACTGAAGCTTTCTTT	CASSWTANTEAFF
15	TRBJ1-2	TRBV18	TRBD1	once	TGTGCCAGCGCGCTAGGACAGGGTAACATCTATGGCTACACCTTC	CASALGQGNIYGYTF
15	TRBJ2-1	TRBV24-1	TRBD2	.	TGTGCCACCGAAGTAGCGGGAGGAGCCTACAATGAGCAGTTCTTC	CATEVAGGAYNEQFF
16	TRBJ2-1	TRBV23-1	.	.	TGCGCCAGCAGTCAACCCACCCCGTGCGGGCCGAATGAGCAGTTCTTC	CASSQPTPCGPNEQFF
14	TRBJ2-7	TRBV6-5	.	.	TGTGCCAGCAGTCCCCCGGGACTCTCCTACGAGCAGTACTTC	CASSPPGLSYEQYF
15	TRBJ1-2	TRBV7-2	.	once	TGTGCCAGCAGCTTAGGAGGGCAGGGGACGTATGGCTACACCTTC	CASSLGGQGTYGYTF
13	TRBJ2-2	TRBV28	.	.	TGTGCCAGCATAGGGGCGAACACCGGGGAGCTGTTTTTT	CASIGANTGELFF
14	TRBJ1-5	TRBV7-9	.	.	TGTGCCAGCAGCGATAGCATAGGCAATCAGCCCCAGCATTTT	CASSDSIGNQPQHF
15	TRBJ2-1	TRBV7-3	TRBD2	.	TGTGCCAGCAGCCAGACTAGCGGGGGATACAATGAGCAGTTCTTC	CASSQTSGGYNEQFF
16	TRBJ2-7	TRBV7-8	TRBD1	.	TGTGCCAGCAGCCAGCACCGGGACAGATCGTCCTACGAGCAGTACTTC	CASSQHRDRSSYEQYF
11	TRBJ2-2	TRBV27	.	.	TGTGCCAGCACTTACTCCGGGGAGCTGTTTTTT	CASTYSGELFF
13	TRBJ1-6	TRBV2	.	.	TGTGCCAGCAGTGAGAGGGTTTCAGCACCCCTCCACTTT	CASSERVSAPLHF
15	TRBJ1-3	TRBV9	.	.	TGTGCCAGCAGCGTAGGCAGGGATGGTGGAAACACCATATATTTT	CASSVGRDGGNTIYF
15	TRBJ2-1	TRBV7-9	.	.	TGTGCCAGCAGCGGCAGGGGTCGCAACCCCAATGAGCAGTTCTTC	CASSGRGRNPNEQFF
15	TRBJ2-5	TRBV4-1	TRBD2	.	TGCGCCAGCAGCCGACTAGCGGGCGGGCAAGAGACCCAGTACTTC	CASSRLAGGQETQYF
13	TRBJ2-5	TRBV7-8	.	.	TGTGCCAGCAGCTTACAGGGCCTGGAGACCCAGTACTTC	CASSLQGLETQYF
19	TRBJ1-3	TRBV4-1	TRBD1	.	TGCGCCAGCAGCCAAGGGGGGAGGACAGGGGTTTTTTCTGGAAACACCATATATTTT	CASSQGGRTGVFSGNTIYF
14	TRBJ1-5	TRBV6-2/TRBV6-3	.	.	TGTGCCAGCAGTTACGCTAATAGCAATCAGCCCCAGCATTTT	CASSYANSNQPQHF
15	TRBJ1-1	TRBV5-1	TRBD1	.	TGCGCCAGCAGCTTACTCGGGACAGCGAACACTGAAGCTTTCTTT	CASSLLGTANTEAFF
15	TRBJ2-2	TRBV9	TRBD1	.	TGTGCCAGCAGCCCACGACAGGGGGACACCGGGGAGCTGTTTTTT	CASSPRQGDTGELFF
11	TRBJ1-2	TRBV6-6	TRBD1	.	TGTGCCAGCAGACAGGGGTATGGCTACACCTTC	CASRQGYGYTF
15	TRBJ2-7	TRBV30	TRBD1	.	TGTGCCTGGATGGGGAAAGGGACAGGGACCTACGAGCAGTACTTC	CAWMGKGTGTYEQYF
12	TRBJ2-7	TRBV7-2	.	.	TGTGCCAGCAGCTTGACTCCGTACGAGCAGTACTTC	CASSLTPYEQYF
16	TRBJ2-5	TRBV5-1	.	.	TGCGCCAGCAGCTTGGGGGGCCTAGGAGGGCAAGAGACCCAGTACTTC	CASSLGGLGGQETQYF
16	TRBJ2-3	TRBV6-4	TRBD2	.	TGTGCCAGCAGTGACTCGTCGGGGGGGCCCGTAGATACGCAGTATTTT	CASSDSSGGPVDTQYF
15	TRBJ1-4	TRBV15	TRBD1	.	TGTGCCACCAGGCTTGCGGGGACAGGGGTTGAAAAACTGTTTTTT	CATRLAGTGVEKLFF
15	TRBJ2-7	TRBV18	TRBD1	.	TGTGCCAGCTCACCTCCTGGACAGGGGAGGGACGAGCAGTACTTC	CASSPPGQGRDEQYF
14	TRBJ1-5	TRBV19	TRBD1	.	TGTGCCAGTAACAATGAGGGGGCTTATCAGCCCCAGCATTTT	CASNNEGAYQPQHF
18	TRBJ2-5	TRBV7-2	TRBD2	.	TGTGCCAGCAGCTCCAGACCGGGACTAGCGGGGGGGGTATTGGCCCAGTACTTC	CASSSRPGLAGGVLAQYF
15	TRBJ1-5	TRBV19	TRBD1	.	TGTGCCAGTAGTCAGACAGGGCGGCAAAATCAGCCCCAGCATTTT	CASSQTGRQNQPQHF
13	TRBJ2-3	TRBV3-1/TRBV3-2	.	.	TGTGCCAGCAGCCAATACGGCAGAGGTACGCAGTATTTT	CASSQYGRGTQYF
15	TRBJ1-1	TRBV5-6	.	.	TGTGCCAGCAGCCCGTACAGTACCATGAACACTGAAGCTTTCTTT	CASSPYSTMNTEAFF
13	TRBJ2-5	TRBV5-4	TRBD1	.	TGTGCCAGCAGCCAGGACAGGGCAGAGACCCAGTACTTC	CASSQDRAETQYF
17	TRBJ2-3	TRBV10-3	TRBD2	.	TGTGCCACCCACGTGGGGGGGACTAGCGGGAGCACAGATACGCAGTATTTT	CATHVGGTSGSTDTQYF